This paragraph covers one TCR beta chain sequence. The V end lost 7 bases, the J end lost 3 bases, and 13 bases lay between the germline ends. The CDR3 length is 13 residues. CDR1 is SEHNR, CDR2 FQNEAQ, per germline (reference sequence). These data belong to a study of blood T cell repertoires in COVID-19. As processed by the authors: Amplification from reference gene primers served as the basis for estimated nucleated cell counts. Some clones are missing from TCRdb's copy, which holds only in-frame ones; the method was immunoSEQ multiplex PCR. The D gene and trimming were derived from the DNA, and the V and J assignments and clone size from that table. The data hold 200,000 to 250,000 clones, with roughly 87% observed a single time. Participants' own reports of clinical history determined their cohort assignment.

The V gene is TRBV7-9, the J gene TRBJ2-7; no firm D call. The receptor was isolated from a man aged 25 to 40 who had recovered from COVID-19. Sequencing input: PBMCs or T cells enriched from blood (not recorded which). The CDR3 bases are TGTGCCAGCAACCAGAACACCGACTACGAGCAGTACTTC. This encodes CASNQNTDYEQYF. Combining the CDR3 with reference TRBV7-9 and TRBJ2-7 gives the whole variable domain DTGVSQNPRHKITKRGQNVTFRCDPISEHNRLYWYRQTLGQGPEFLTYFQNEAQLEKSRLLSDRFSAERPKGSFSTLEIQRTEQGDSAMYLCASNQNTDYEQYFGPGTRLTVT.